A single sample gave rise to the 15 T cell receptor beta chains below, sequenced in a study of cytomegalovirus exposure and HLA in healthy donors. A multiplex PCR was run with 60 Vbeta primers and 13 Jbeta primers. The protocol was immunoSEQ multiplex PCR, while the TCRdb copy is restricted to in-frame clones and leaves out a portion. The sample has over 80,000 clones, around 82% seen once. Specimen: PBMCs. These receptors were collected from a man aged 40-50 years in good health and CMV-seropositive.

This chain connects TRBV16 to TRBJ1-5; 8 nucleotides agree with TRBD1. The CDR3 is made up of 16 amino acids. After removal of 2 bases from V and 7 bases from J, the junction contained 10 bases not matched to a gene. Germline CDR1 KGHSY, CDR2 FQNENV. The CDR3 DNA reads as TGTGCCAGCAGCCAAGAGGCAGGGGGCGCGCGGCAGCCCCAGCATTTT. Translated, it gives CASSQEAGGARQPQHF.

This chain connects TRBV15 to TRBJ2-4; a possible D gene is TRBD2 (6 bases). CDR3 length: 13 amino acids. The germline CDR1 and CDR2 sequences are LNHNV and YYDKDF (reference sequence). V was clipped by 3 bases and J by 13 bases, with 16 bases between them. In DNA, the CDR3 is TGTGCCACCAGCAGGCCCCCCGCGGGGTCCCAGTACTTC. This translates into CATSRPPAGSQYF.

This clone was seen only a few times. This rearrangement joins TRBV11-2 to TRBJ2-3; 9 bases match TRBD1. V was clipped by 0 bases and J by 2 bases; unmatched bases: 3. The CDR3 extends over 16 amino acids. The germline CDR1 and CDR2 sequences are SGHAT and FQNNGV. CDR3 protein: CASSLDRDRVTDTQYF. CDR3 in DNA: TGTGCCAGCAGCTTAGACCGGGACAGGGTCACAGATACGCAGTATTTT.

The rearrangement links TRBV19 to TRBJ1-2, with D possibly being TRBD1 (6 bases). From germline, CDR1 is LNHDA and CDR2 SQIVND (reference sequence). The CDR3 has 14 amino acids. Trimming pared 6 bases from V and 8 bases from J, leaving 19 bases between. The DNA for the CDR3 is TGTGCCAGTAGCGACCTGGGGGGGGCTGCCGGCTACACCTTC. The encoded protein is CASSDLGGAAGYTF.

Notes on this clone: An end of the junction differs from the germline gene, which may be a read error. This chain uses TRBV28 with TRBJ1-5; 7 bases are shared with TRBD1. This CDR3 comprises 16 residues. CDR1 and CDR2 (germline): MDHEN, SYDVKM. CDR3 residues: CASRGTADVSNQPQHF. For the CDR3, the DNA is TGTGCTAGCAGGGGGACAGCCGACGTTAGCAATCAGCCCCAGCATTTT.

This clone was recorded a few times. The V and J genes are TRBV15 and TRBJ1-4; D is undetermined. The CDR3 extends over 14 amino acids. V shed 6 bases and J shed 8 bases, with 16 bases lying between them. Germline CDR1 is LNHNV and CDR2 is YYDKDF (reference sequence). CDR3: CATRVRRQQEKLFF. CDR3 DNA: TGTGCCACCAGGGTCAGGAGGCAGCAGGAAAAACTGTTTTTT.

This clone was counted between two and nine times. The CDR3 bases are TGTGCCAGCAGCGAAGGGGGTTCACCCCTCCACTTT. It codes for CASSEGGSPLHF. The chain is built from TRBV27 and TRBJ1-6; TRBD1 is a possible D gene (6 bases). Germline V gene data show CDR1 as MNHEY and CDR2 as SMNVEV (reference sequence). Trimming cost V 6 bases and J 9 bases, with 9 bases left between them. CDR3 size: 12 residues.

The V call is TRBV29-1, the J call TRBJ2-7; D perhaps matches TRBD1 (6 bases). Germline lookup yields CDR1 SQVTM and CDR2 ANQGSEA. This CDR3 is built from 12 residues. V was cut by 5 bases and J by 4 bases, with 12 bases left in between. Written as DNA, the CDR3 is TGCAGCGTTCTCCTACAGGGTTACGAGCAGTACTTC. Its translation is CSVLLQGYEQYF.

This chain links TRBV30 with TRBJ1-1; TRBD1 matches 9 bases. CDR1 is GTSNPN and CDR2 is SVGIG in the germline V gene (reference sequence). The CDR3 is 14 residues long. V dropped 3 bases and J dropped 4; count of bases not matched to a gene: 6. CDR3 bases: TGTGCCTGGAGGGACAGGGGACTTAGCACTGAAGCTTTCTTT. Its protein is CAWRDRGLSTEAFF.

This clone was picked up one time. The chain has TRBV9 and TRBJ2-3; the D is unclear. With 7 bases removed from V and 6 bases from J, the gap between germline ends came to 9 bases. The CDR3 is made up of 11 amino acids. The germline CDR1 and CDR2 sequences are SGDLS and YYNGEE. CDR3 in DNA: TGTGCCAGCGGCTTGAGGGATACGCAGTATTTT. This codes for CASGLRDTQYF. Full variable domain (missing parts from reference TRBV9 and TRBJ2-3): DSGVTQTPKHLITATGQRVTLRCSPRSGDLSVYWYQQSLDQGLQFLIQYYNGEERAKGNILERFSAQQFPDLHSELNLSSLELGDSALYFCASGLRDTQYFGPGTRLTVL.

The chain is built from TRBV6-6 and TRBJ2-7; D possibly corresponds to TRBD2 (5 bases). Per germline, CDR1 MNHNY and CDR2 SVGAGI (reference sequence). CDR3 length equals 12 residues. The V gene lost 7 bases and the J gene lost 3 bases, with 10 bases spanning the gap. Written as DNA, the CDR3 is TGTGCCAGCACCCCGGGGAACTACGAGCAGTACTTC. Its translation: CASTPGNYEQYF.

V usage is TRBV27 and J usage is TRBJ2-5; 10 bases are shared with TRBD1. J gave up 1 base and V 5 bases, and 4 bases lay outside the gene matches. Germline V lookup: CDR1 MNHEY, CDR2 SMNVEV (reference sequence). The CDR3 extends over 15 amino acids. In DNA, the CDR3 is TGTGCCAGCAGTGGGGGGACAGGGGCCCAAGAGACCCAGTACTTC. This translates into CASSGGTGAQETQYF.

V and J are TRBV2 and TRBJ1-2; maybe TRBD1 (6 bases). The length of the CDR3 is 14 residues. The germline V gene encodes CDR1 SNHLY and CDR2 FYNNEI. Trimming cost V 6 bases and J 2 bases, with 13 bases left between them. The CDR3 loop is CASRNRDLNYGYTF. CDR3 in DNA: TGTGCCAGCAGGAACAGGGATTTAAACTATGGCTACACCTTC.

The chain combines TRBV11-2 with TRBJ2-7, with D possibly matching TRBD1 (6 bases). CDR1 SGHAT and CDR2 FQNNGV come from the germline V gene. Trimming pared 3 bases from V and 3 bases from J, leaving 6 bases between. The CDR3 is 12 residues long. CDR3 sequence: CASSLDSYEQYF. The CDR3 bases are TGTGCCAGCAGCTTGGACAGCTACGAGCAGTACTTC.

The V call is TRBV6-1, the J call TRBJ2-1, with 10 bases lining up with TRBD1. CDR1 is MNHNS, CDR2 SASEGT, per germline. V was clipped by 4 bases and J by 3 bases; unmatched bases: 6. CDR3 length: 16 residues. CDR3 sequence (DNA): TGTGCCAGCAGTGGAAGACAGGGGGCTTTCTACAATGAGCAGTTCTTC. Translated: CASSGRQGAFYNEQFF.